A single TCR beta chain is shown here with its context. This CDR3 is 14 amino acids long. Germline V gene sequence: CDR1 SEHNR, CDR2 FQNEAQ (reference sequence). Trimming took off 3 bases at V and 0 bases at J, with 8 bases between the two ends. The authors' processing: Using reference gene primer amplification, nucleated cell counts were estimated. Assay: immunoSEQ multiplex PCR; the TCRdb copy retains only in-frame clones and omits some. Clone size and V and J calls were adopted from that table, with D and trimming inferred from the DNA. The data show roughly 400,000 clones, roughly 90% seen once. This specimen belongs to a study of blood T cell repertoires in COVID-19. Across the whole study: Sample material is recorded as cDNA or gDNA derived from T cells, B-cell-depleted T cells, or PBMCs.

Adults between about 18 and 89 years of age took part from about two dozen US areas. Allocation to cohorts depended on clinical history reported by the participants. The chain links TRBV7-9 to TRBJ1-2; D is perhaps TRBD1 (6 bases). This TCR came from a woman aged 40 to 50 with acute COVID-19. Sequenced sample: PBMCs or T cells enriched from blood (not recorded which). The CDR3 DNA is TGTGCCAGCAGCTTGACAGGAGCTAACTATGGCTACACCTTC. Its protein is CASSLTGANYGYTF.